Detailed here is one T cell receptor beta chain. Generated by immunoSEQ multiplex PCR, the TCRdb table keeps only in-frame clones and is missing some. Of about 14,000 clones listed, roughly 85% were seen once; the top ten hold roughly 34%. The data belong to a study of OX40 agonist ivuxolimab in advanced cancers. The CDR3 has 15 residues. CDR1 is ENHRY, CDR2 SYGVKD, per germline. V shed 0 bases and J shed 4 bases, with 12 bases lying between them. The starting material was CD4+ or CD8+ T cells sorted from blood, obtained in a trial of the OX40 agonist ivuxolimab. The V call is TRBV10-3, the J call TRBJ2-5; perhaps TRBD1 as D (6 bases). The TCR comes from an adult with an advanced solid tumor such as melanoma, head and neck, liver or kidney cancer. As DNA, the CDR3 is TGTGCCATCAGTGAGTCGATTGGGGGCGCAGAGACCCAGTACTTC. This codes for CAISESIGGAETQYF.